A selection of T cell receptor beta chains follows, all from one sample in a study of blood T cell repertoires in COVID-19. The assay was immunoSEQ multiplex PCR, and TCRdb's table has in-frame clones only and misses some. The sample records some 330,000 clones, 83% being singletons. The sequencing input was PBMCs or T cells enriched from blood (not recorded which). The receptors derive from a woman between 45 and 65 years old who had recovered from COVID-19. Both conserved end residues are part of each CDR3. The D gene is left open where the match is weak. Clone size is stated in some rows and not others, as once, few, many or a class when expanded.

CASGGAGYEQYF | TGTGCCAGCGGGGGCGCGGGCTACGAGCAGTACTTC | TRBJ2-7 | once | TRBV6-5 | -
CASSLEGRGSSYEQYF | TGTGCCAGCAGCTTAGAGGGGCGGGGCAGCTCCTACGAGCAGTACTTC | TRBJ2-7 | - | TRBV11-2 | -
CASSLGLATDTQYF | TGTGCCAGCAGCCTGGGACTAGCAACAGATACGCAGTATTTT | TRBJ2-3 | - | TRBV27 | TRBD2
CAIGSGADDEQFF | TGTGCCATCGGTAGCGGGGCTGACGATGAGCAGTTCTTC | TRBJ2-1 | - | TRBV10-3 | TRBD2
CASSFLPDTQYF | TGTGCCAGCAGCTTCCTTCCTGATACGCAGTATTTT | TRBJ2-3 | - | TRBV7-2 | -
CASSLNRPNGMQYF | TGTGCCAGCAGCTTAAACCGACCTAACGGGATGCAGTACTTC | TRBJ2-5 | many | TRBV7-2 | -
CASSPHTGAFTF | TGCGCCAGCAGCCCACACACAGGGGCATTTACCTTC | TRBJ1-2 | - | TRBV4-1 | TRBD1
CASSSDGGAQHF | TGTGCCAGCAGTTCCGACGGGGGGGCCCAGCATTTT | TRBJ1-5 | - | TRBV27 | -
CASIPTGDGGYTF | TGCGCCAGCATTCCGACAGGGGACGGGGGCTACACCTTC | TRBJ1-2 | - | TRBV23-1 | TRBD1
CASGHGGGTEAFF | TGTGCCAGCGGACACGGGGGGGGCACTGAAGCTTTCTTT | TRBJ1-1 | many | TRBV11-3 | -
CASSLETVAEQFF | TGTGCCAGCAGCTTAGAAACGGTAGCTGAGCAGTTCTTC | TRBJ2-1 | few | TRBV7-9 | -
CASSTRDREVDTEAFF | TGCGCCAGCAGCACCCGGGACAGGGAGGTGGACACTGAAGCTTTCTTT | TRBJ1-1 | - | TRBV4-3 | TRBD1
CASSLVGTSGGAETQYF | TGTGCCAGCAGCTTAGTGGGGACTAGCGGGGGGGCGGAGACCCAGTACTTC | TRBJ2-5 | once | TRBV7-2 | TRBD2
CASSELLAGGKNEQFF | TGTGCCAGCAGTGAACTCCTAGCGGGGGGCAAGAATGAGCAGTTCTTC | TRBJ2-1 | - | TRBV6-1 | TRBD2
CASSPGLAGEFEQYF | TGTGCCAGCAGCCCCGGACTAGCGGGAGAATTCGAGCAGTACTTC | TRBJ2-7 | few | TRBV7-3 | TRBD2
CASSLSPGRNEKLFF | TGTGCCAGCAGCTTGTCCCCAGGCAGAAATGAAAAACTGTTTTTT | TRBJ1-4 | - | TRBV7-2 | -
CASRPPVEGYGYTF | TGTGCCAGCAGGCCCCCGGTGGAGGGCTATGGCTACACCTTC | TRBJ1-2 | - | TRBV25-1 | -
CASSSNPQYEAFF | TGTGCCAGCAGCTCAAACCCCCAGTATGAAGCTTTCTTT | TRBJ1-1 | once | TRBV6-2/TRBV6-3 | -
CASERATNTGELFF | TGCGCCAGCGAGAGAGCAACGAACACCGGGGAGCTGTTTTTT | TRBJ2-2 | - | TRBV5-1 | -
CASSQTRQTYQPQHF | TGCGCCAGCAGCCAAACCCGACAGACCTATCAGCCCCAGCATTTT | TRBJ1-5 | - | TRBV4-1 | -
CASSLFGTSGRALYNEQFF | TGCGCCAGCAGCTTGTTCGGGACTAGCGGGAGGGCCCTCTACAATGAGCAGTTCTTC | TRBJ2-1 | once | TRBV5-1 | TRBD2
CASSITPGQGLNYGYTF | TGTGCCAGCAGCATCACCCCTGGACAAGGCCTAAACTATGGCTACACCTTC | TRBJ1-2 | - | TRBV7-9 | -
CASSPGTGARLAIYF | TGTGCCAGTAGCCCCGGGACAGGGGCCCGCCTAGCCATATATTTT | TRBJ1-3 | - | TRBV19 | TRBD1
CASSSAPGGEQFF | TGTGCCAGCAGTTCGGCTCCAGGAGGTGAGCAGTTCTTC | TRBJ2-1 | - | TRBV6-5 | -